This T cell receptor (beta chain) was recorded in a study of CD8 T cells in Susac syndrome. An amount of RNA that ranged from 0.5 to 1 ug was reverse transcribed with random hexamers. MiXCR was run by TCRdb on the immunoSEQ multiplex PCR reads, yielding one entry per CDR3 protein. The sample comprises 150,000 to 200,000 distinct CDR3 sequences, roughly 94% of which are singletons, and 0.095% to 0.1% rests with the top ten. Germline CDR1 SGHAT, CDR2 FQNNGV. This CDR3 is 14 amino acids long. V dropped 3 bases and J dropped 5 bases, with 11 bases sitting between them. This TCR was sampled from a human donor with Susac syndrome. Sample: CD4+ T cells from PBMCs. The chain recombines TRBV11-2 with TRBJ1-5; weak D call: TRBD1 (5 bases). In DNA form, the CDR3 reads TGTGCCAGCAGCTTCCACCGGGGGTATCAGCCCCAGCATTTT. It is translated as CASSFHRGYQPQHF.